The 17 T cell receptor beta chains listed next were all sequenced from one sample in a study of blood T cell repertoires in COVID-19. Assay used: immunoSEQ multiplex PCR; TCRdb lists only in-frame clones, some missing. The table records 100,000 to 110,000 clones, about 85% of them present only once. The sequenced material came from peripheral blood. The origin of the receptors is a human donor in a cohort sampled during active COVID-19.

The chain uses TRBV6-1 and TRBJ1-1, with D hard to call. Per germline, CDR1 MNHNS and CDR2 SASEGT. V was trimmed by 3 bases and J by 0 bases, leaving 17 bases between them. The CDR3 totals 17 residues. The CDR3 here is CASSDVPSGRMNTEAFF. The CDR3 region has the DNA TGTGCCAGCAGTGATGTACCGTCGGGTCGTATGAACACTGAAGCTTTCTTT.

This chain connects TRBV10-3 to TRBJ2-1, with 9 bases aligning to TRBD1. Germline loops: CDR1 ENHRY, CDR2 SYGVKD. The CDR3 runs to 13 residues. J gave up 16 bases and V 3 bases, and 10 bases lay outside the gene matches. CDR3 nucleotides: TGTGCCATCAGTGACACTGCCCGGGACAGGGTTTTCTTC. Residues: CAISDTARDRVFF.

V usage is TRBV10-3 and J usage is TRBJ1-6; D is perhaps TRBD1 (5 bases). The CDR3 covers 16 residues. Germline V gene sequence: CDR1 ENHRY, CDR2 SYGVKD. Trimming cost V 2 bases and J 7 bases, with 15 bases left between them. The DNA for the CDR3 is TGTGCCATCAGTGAGCCGCAGGGCAGTAGGAATTCACCCCTCCACTTT. Its translation: CAISEPQGSRNSPLHF.

The genes are TRBV10-3 and TRBJ1-1; 9 nucleotides match TRBD1. Germline V CDR1 and CDR2: ENHRY, SYGVKD. The CDR3 has 13 amino acids. V lost 9 bases, J lost 5 bases, and 7 bases stayed unmatched. CDR3 nucleotides: TGTGCCATTGAGGGACAGGGTGGGACTGAAGCTTTCTTT. Translating gives CAIEGQGGTEAFF.

The J gene is TRBJ2-3, the V gene TRBV11-2; 7 bases match TRBD2. The CDR3 length is 15 residues. Germline CDR1 reads SGHAT; CDR2 reads FQNNGV. V lost 7 bases and J lost 4; bases outside the gene matches: 11. The chain's CDR3 is CASTLTRLASDTQYF. The CDR3 nucleotides read TGTGCCAGCACACTAACCCGACTAGCTTCAGATACGCAGTATTTT.

The CDR3 DNA follows: TGTGCCTGGTCACTAGCGGGAGGGCCGAAGACCCAGTACTTC. This translates into CAWSLAGGPKTQYF. The chain uses TRBV30 and TRBJ2-5, with 13 bases fitting TRBD2. From germline, CDR1 is GTSNPN and CDR2 SVGIG (reference sequence). The length of the CDR3 is 14 residues. V shed 5 bases and J 6 bases; nucleotides not matched to a gene: 6. The whole variable domain, remainder taken from reference TRBV30 and TRBJ2-5, is SQTIHQWPATLVQPVGSPLSLECTVEGTSNPNLYWYRQAAGRGLQLLFYSVGIGQISSEVPQNLSASRPQDRQFILSSKKLLLSDSGFYLCAWSLAGGPKTQYFGPGTRLLVL.

The table lists this clone with a count of one. The chain is built from TRBV6-2 or TRBV6-3 and TRBJ1-2, with a weak D call TRBD1 (5 bases). The germline gives CDR1 MNHEY, CDR2 SVGEGT. CDR3 length equals 15 residues. The V end lost 5 bases, the J end lost 0 bases, and 13 bases lay between the germline ends. The CDR3 sequence: CASSDRHRTNYGYTF. The CDR3 DNA sequence: TGTGCCAGCAGTGACAGACACCGAACTAACTATGGCTACACCTTC.

This rearrangement joins TRBV5-4 to TRBJ2-5; D gene ambiguous. This CDR3 contains 13 residues. Deletions cut 1 base from V and 4 bases from J, with 8 bases between. The germline V gene has CDR1 SGHNT and CDR2 YYREEE (reference sequence). Here the CDR3 DNA reads TGTGCCAGCAGCTTGCCGTCTTTAGAGACCCAGTACTTC. This encodes CASSLPSLETQYF.

In nucleotides, the CDR3 is TGTGCCAGCAGCTTAGAATCCTCCTTTAATCAGCCCCAGCATTTT. Translated: CASSLESSFNQPQHF. The rearrangement joins TRBV11-2 to TRBJ1-5; D is uncertain. V lost 0 bases and J 4 bases, leaving 10 bases between the germline ends. CDR1 SGHAT and CDR2 FQNNGV come from the germline V gene. The CDR3 sequence is 15 residues long.

This sequence joins TRBV5-5 and TRBJ2-1; a weak D match, TRBD2 (6 bases). The V end was cut by 0 bases, the J end by 10 bases, with 14 bases between. This CDR3 spans 14 amino acids. Germline CDR1 reads SGHKS; CDR2 reads YYEKEE (reference sequence). This CDR3 is CASSLAWLAREQFF. CDR3 DNA sequence: TGTGCCAGCAGCTTGGCCTGGCTAGCGCGCGAGCAGTTCTTC.

The chain is built from TRBV18 and TRBJ2-1; 7 bases match TRBD1. The CDR3 totals 13 residues. J was trimmed by 5 bases and V by 8 bases; bases with no gene match: 6. Germline-derived CDR1 and CDR2 are KGHSH and LQKENI. The CDR3 region has the DNA TGTGCCAGCCGACAGGGTATCGACAATGAGCAGTTCTTC. Translated: CASRQGIDNEQFF.

The rearrangement uses TRBV7-9 and TRBJ2-5, with 12 positions matching TRBD2. With V trimmed by 5 bases and J by 5 bases, 9 bases remained unmatched. Per the germline V gene, CDR1 is SEHNR and CDR2 is FQNEAQ (reference sequence). This CDR3 is built from 16 residues. The CDR3 spells CASSTRTSGAGETQYF. CDR3 DNA sequence: TGTGCCAGCAGCACGAGGACTAGCGGGGCGGGGGAGACCCAGTACTTC.

This rearrangement joins TRBV10-1 to TRBJ2-3; 7 bases are a match to TRBD2. V gave up 0 bases and J gave up 0 bases; unmatched junction bases: 3. Germline V gene lookup returns CDR1 WNHNN and CDR2 SYGVQD (reference sequence). The CDR3 is 16 amino acids. The CDR3 reads CASSESTSPSTDTQYF. The DNA of the CDR3 is TGCGCCAGCAGTGAGTCGACTAGCCCTAGCACAGATACGCAGTATTTT.

The chain links TRBV21-1 to TRBJ1-5; the table's D gene call, TRBD1, was not cross checked with the DNA. TRBV21-1 is a known pseudogene. This CDR3 is 20 amino acids long. The CDR3 DNA sequence: TGTGCCAGCAGACCTCGAAACCTGGACAGGGTATCTCCCACAACTCAGCCCCAGCATTTT. Protein product: CASRPRNLDRVSPTTQPQHF.

The chain carries TRBV7-2 and TRBJ1-1, with 8 bases fitting TRBD1. Trimming cost V 6 bases and J 0 bases; bases outside gene matches: 3. This CDR3 is built from 14 residues. Per the germline V gene, CDR1 is SGHTA and CDR2 is FQGNSA. The CDR3: CASSRTGLNTEAFF. In DNA form, the CDR3 reads TGTGCCAGCAGTCGGACAGGGTTGAACACTGAAGCTTTCTTT.

This chain links TRBV7-2 with TRBJ1-4; 10 nucleotides match TRBD1. From germline, CDR1 is SGHTA and CDR2 FQGNSA. The CDR3 length is 15 residues. V trimming: 5 bases; J trimming: 6 bases; junction bases outside the gene matches: 6. This CDR3 reads CASSGTGTGDEKLFF. The CDR3 DNA sequence: TGTGCCAGCAGCGGAACCGGGACAGGGGATGAAAAACTGTTTTTT.

The chain recombines TRBV5-6 with TRBJ1-2; possibly TRBD1 for D (5 bases). The germline gives CDR1 SGHDT, CDR2 YYEEEE. V lost 3 bases to trimming and J lost 8 bases, with 11 bases between them. The CDR3 has 12 residues. The CDR3 spells CASSWGVRGYTF. CDR3 DNA: TGTGCCAGCAGCTGGGGGGTGCGAGGCTACACCTTC.